The 20 T cell receptor beta chains presented below share a single source sample, sequenced in a study of cytomegalovirus exposure and HLA in healthy donors. Vbeta (60) and Jbeta (13) primers were used in the PCR. Generated by immunoSEQ multiplex PCR, the TCRdb table keeps only in-frame clones and is missing some. The sample carries approximately 190,000 clones, approximately 79% recorded once. The sample taken for sequencing was PBMCs. Receptor source: a man aged 40-50 years in good health and CMV-seropositive.

The chain combines TRBV7-2 with TRBJ2-7, with TRBD1 identical over 7 bases. J lost 6 bases, V lost 3 bases, and 5 bases had no gene match. There are 13 residues in the CDR3. Germline values: CDR1 SGHTA, CDR2 FQGNSA. The CDR3 reads CASSFRGRSEQYF. CDR3 nucleotide sequence: TGTGCCAGCAGCTTTAGGGGGCGCAGCGAGCAGTACTTC.

The rearrangement links TRBV7-6 to TRBJ2-7; 9 bases fit TRBD1. The CDR3 sequence is 16 residues long. Trimming cost V 5 bases and J 3 bases; bases outside gene matches: 11. Germline CDR1 reads SGHVS; CDR2 reads FNYEAQ. DNA for the CDR3: TGTGCCAGCAGCCACAGTCCGGGACAGGGTAACTACGAGCAGTACTTC. Translation: CASSHSPGQGNYEQYF.

This chain joins TRBV19 and TRBJ2-1; 10 bases map to TRBD1. The germline V gene has CDR1 LNHDA and CDR2 SQIVND (reference sequence). V was clipped by 6 bases and J by 8 bases; unmatched bases: 4. The length of the CDR3 is 13 residues. The CDR3 here is CASRGDRGYEQFF. The CDR3 DNA reads TGTGCCAGTAGGGGGGACAGGGGATATGAGCAGTTCTTC.

The chain employs TRBV19 and TRBJ2-7; 9 bases line up with TRBD1. The CDR3 spans 16 residues. With V trimmed by 5 bases and J by 4 bases, 12 bases remained unmatched. Looked up from germline, CDR1 is LNHDA and CDR2 is SQIVND (reference sequence). The CDR3, as DNA: TGTGCCAGTAGTCTGACAGCCGGGACAGGGATATACGAGCAGTACTTC. It encodes CASSLTAGTGIYEQYF.

V gene TRBV14 combines with J gene TRBJ2-7, with D possibly being TRBD2 (6 bases). V was shortened by 2 bases and J by 2 bases, with 10 bases between the two germline ends. Germline CDR1 and CDR2: SGHDN and FVKESK. This CDR3 comprises 14 residues. The CDR3 DNA sequence: TGTGCCAGCAGCCAATACCGCGGGGCCTACGAGCAGTACTTC. Protein: CASSQYRGAYEQYF.

This clone was found once. The chain carries TRBV10-3 and TRBJ2-1, with TRBD2 identical over 9 bases. The CDR3 has 15 residues. V dropped 7 bases and J dropped 7; count of bases not matched to a gene: 11. From germline, CDR1 is ENHRY and CDR2 SYGVKD. CDR3 sequence reads: CAIKGPASGANEQFF. The CDR3 DNA follows: TGTGCCATCAAGGGTCCCGCTAGCGGGGCTAATGAGCAGTTCTTC.

CDR3: CASSTRDRGVPATEAFF. Here the CDR3 DNA reads TGTGCCAGCAGCACCCGGGACAGGGGGGTCCCAGCAACTGAAGCTTTCTTT. The genes are TRBV7-2 and TRBJ1-1; TRBD1 agrees at 11 bases. J lost 5 bases, V lost 5 bases, and 13 bases had no gene match. Germline V lookup: CDR1 SGHTA, CDR2 FQGNSA. The CDR3 is 17 amino acids. Full variable domain (rest looked up from reference TRBV7-2 and TRBJ1-1): GAGVSQSPSNKVTEKGKDVELRCDPISGHTALYWYRQSLGQGLEFLIYFQGNSAPDKSGLPSDRFSAERTGGSVSTLTIQRTQQEDSAVYLCASSTRDRGVPATEAFFGQGTRLTVV.

V is TRBV11-2 and J is TRBJ1-2; no reliable D call. Germline V gene lookup returns CDR1 SGHAT and CDR2 FQNNGV. Trimming cost V 4 bases and J 4 bases, with 16 bases left between them. This CDR3 has 15 residues. The CDR3 spells CASSSKPQVGYGYTF. CDR3 nucleotides: TGTGCCAGCAGCTCAAAACCTCAGGTTGGCTATGGCTACACCTTC.

The gene calls are TRBV30 and TRBJ1-6; a possible D gene is TRBD1 (6 bases). The V gene's germline CDR1 is GTSNPN and CDR2 SVGIG (reference sequence). The CDR3 is 14 residues long. V lost 4 bases, J lost 7 bases, and 14 bases lay in between. The chain's CDR3 is CAWIYSGTNSPLHF. The CDR3, as DNA: TGTGCCTGGATCTACTCAGGGACAAATTCACCCCTCCACTTT.

The chain recombines TRBV30 with TRBJ2-7; 10 bases map to TRBD1. Trimming cost V 3 bases and J 5 bases; bases outside gene matches: 13. The CDR3 covers 16 residues. Germline assignment: CDR1 GTSNPN and CDR2 SVGIG (reference sequence). The CDR3 DNA follows: TGTGCCTGGAGATTTCCGGGACAGGGGTGGGTTGACGAGCAGTACTTC. It yields the protein CAWRFPGQGWVDEQYF. The full variable domain, with the rest looked up from reference TRBV30 and TRBJ2-7, is SQTIHQWPATLVQPVGSPLSLECTVEGTSNPNLYWYRQAAGRGLQLLFYSVGIGQISSEVPQNLSASRPQDRQFILSSKKLLLSDSGFYLCAWRFPGQGWVDEQYFGPGTRLTVT.

V and J are TRBV25-1 and TRBJ1-2, with TRBD1 identical over 7 bases. The CDR3 length is 12 residues. Germline CDR1 is MGHDK and CDR2 is SYGVNS. V was clipped by 4 bases and J by 5 bases; unmatched bases: 1. The CDR3 spells CASSGTGYGYTF. CDR3 bases: TGTGCCAGCAGTGGGACAGGATATGGCTACACCTTC.

J is TRBJ2-4 and V is TRBV6-6, with TRBD1 matching over 7 bases. Looked up from germline, CDR1 is MNHNY and CDR2 is SVGAGI (reference sequence). Trimming at V came to 6 bases and at J to 3 bases, leaving 8 bases not matched to a gene. The CDR3 has 15 amino acids. The CDR3 region has the DNA TGTGCCAGCAGCCCGAGGCAGGGGGACAAAAACATTCAGTACTTC. This codes for CASSPRQGDKNIQYF.

This clone was seen a few times. This chain uses TRBV7-9 with TRBJ1-5, with D hard to call. The V and J ends lost 8 bases and 8 bases respectively, with 13 bases between them. The CDR3 runs to 12 residues. CDR1 and CDR2 from the germline V gene are SEHNR and FQNEAQ (reference sequence). The CDR3 DNA reads TGTGCCAGCTCCAGTTCGCTGGAGCCCCAGCATTTT. It translates to CASSSSLEPQHF. Based on the CDR3 plus reference TRBV7-9 and TRBJ1-5, the full variable domain is DTGVSQNPRHKITKRGQNVTFRCDPISEHNRLYWYRQTLGQGPEFLTYFQNEAQLEKSRLLSDRFSAERPKGSFSTLEIQRTEQGDSAMYLCASSSSLEPQHFGDGTRLSIL.

The V call is TRBV7-2, the J call TRBJ2-3; a weak D match, TRBD2 (5 bases). Germline CDR1 and CDR2: SGHTA and FQGNSA. This CDR3 spans 14 amino acids. Trimming stripped 0 bases from V and 1 base from J, with 5 bases between. CDR3 sequence: CASSLARGTDTQYF. Written as DNA, the CDR3 is TGTGCCAGCAGCTTAGCGCGGGGCACAGATACGCAGTATTTT.

The chain joins TRBV5-4 to TRBJ2-4; D call uncertain. Germline V gene data show CDR1 as SGHNT and CDR2 as YYREEE (reference sequence). Trimming stripped 2 bases from V and 0 bases from J, with 6 bases between. The CDR3 is 14 amino acids. CDR3 sequence: CASSLELAKNIQYF. In nucleotides, the CDR3 is TGTGCCAGCAGCTTAGAGCTAGCCAAAAACATTCAGTACTTC. The full variable domain, rest sourced from reference TRBV5-4 and TRBJ2-4, is ETGVTQSPTHLIKTRGQQVTLRCSSQSGHNTVSWYQQALGQGPQFIFQYYREEENGRGNFPPRFSGLQFPNYSSELNVNALELDDSALYLCASSLELAKNIQYFGAGTRLSVL.

The rearrangement joins TRBV28 to TRBJ2-5; 14 nucleotides agree with TRBD2. Germline V lookup: CDR1 MDHEN, CDR2 SYDVKM. The V and J ends lost 4 bases and 2 bases, in that order; junction bases with no gene match: 6. The CDR3 length is 17 residues. CDR3 region: CASSSVRLAGGQETQYF. The DNA of the CDR3 is TGTGCCAGCAGTTCCGTTCGACTAGCGGGGGGGCAAGAGACCCAGTACTTC.

This sequence joins TRBV10-2 and TRBJ2-1, with a possible D match to TRBD1 (5 bases). Germline values: CDR1 WSHSY, CDR2 SAAADI. V lost 4 bases and J lost 0, with 13 bases in between. The CDR3 covers 16 residues. CDR3 sequence (DNA): TGCGCCAGCAGTGTGGGCAGGGCCAGCTCCTACAATGAGCAGTTCTTC. Its protein product is CASSVGRASSYNEQFF.

The V and J genes are TRBV19 and TRBJ1-1; no firm D call. Germline lookup yields CDR1 LNHDA and CDR2 SQIVND (reference sequence). The CDR3 contains 14 residues. V was pared by 7 bases and J by 0 bases, with 12 bases between. The CDR3 DNA reads TGTGCCAGTACCCCCTCGAGTCTGAACACTGAAGCTTTCTTT. Its protein is CASTPSSLNTEAFF.

This chain links TRBV5-4 with TRBJ1-4; 9 bases line up with TRBD1. Germline assignment: CDR1 SGHNT and CDR2 YYREEE (reference sequence). The CDR3 is made up of 15 amino acids. Trimming removed 0 bases from V and 7 bases from J; junction bases left unmatched: 4. The CDR3, as DNA: TGTGCCAGCAGCTTGGACAGGGGGCGTAGTGAAAAACTGTTTTTT. Translating it yields CASSLDRGRSEKLFF.

The chain recombines TRBV6-5 with TRBJ2-5, with D hard to call. This CDR3 has 13 amino acids. Germline CDR1 MNHEY, CDR2 SVGAGI. Trimming removed 5 bases at V and 5 bases at J, with 12 bases between. CDR3 DNA: TGTGCCAGCAGTATACGGGTTTGGGAGACCCAGTACTTC. Translating gives CASSIRVWETQYF.